The clone carrying this T cell receptor (beta chain) was seen just once. Its antigen is currently unknown. The data were produced by immunoSEQ multiplex PCR, yet TCRdb's version contains in-frame clones alone and is incomplete. This table has about 14,000 clones, 81% appearing once. This record belongs to a study of PD-1 blockade in classical Hodgkin lymphoma. Germline V gene lookup returns CDR1 SGDLS and CDR2 YYNGEE. CDR3 size: 14 residues. V lost 0 bases to trimming and J lost 1 base, with 2 bases between them. Whole-study results and caveats: In newly diagnosed patients, baseline TCR diversity was reportedly below that of healthy donors.

Each patient's relapse followed autologous stem cell transplantation, and brentuximab vedotin exposure varied. The source material was peripheral blood mononuclear cells (PBMCs), sampled at baseline. This TCR derives from a human donor with classical Hodgkin lymphoma. The chain combines TRBV9 with TRBJ2-6; D is ambiguous. CDR3 loop: CASSVGSGANVLTF. For the CDR3, the DNA is TGTGCCAGCAGCGTAGGGTCTGGGGCCAACGTCCTGACTTTC.